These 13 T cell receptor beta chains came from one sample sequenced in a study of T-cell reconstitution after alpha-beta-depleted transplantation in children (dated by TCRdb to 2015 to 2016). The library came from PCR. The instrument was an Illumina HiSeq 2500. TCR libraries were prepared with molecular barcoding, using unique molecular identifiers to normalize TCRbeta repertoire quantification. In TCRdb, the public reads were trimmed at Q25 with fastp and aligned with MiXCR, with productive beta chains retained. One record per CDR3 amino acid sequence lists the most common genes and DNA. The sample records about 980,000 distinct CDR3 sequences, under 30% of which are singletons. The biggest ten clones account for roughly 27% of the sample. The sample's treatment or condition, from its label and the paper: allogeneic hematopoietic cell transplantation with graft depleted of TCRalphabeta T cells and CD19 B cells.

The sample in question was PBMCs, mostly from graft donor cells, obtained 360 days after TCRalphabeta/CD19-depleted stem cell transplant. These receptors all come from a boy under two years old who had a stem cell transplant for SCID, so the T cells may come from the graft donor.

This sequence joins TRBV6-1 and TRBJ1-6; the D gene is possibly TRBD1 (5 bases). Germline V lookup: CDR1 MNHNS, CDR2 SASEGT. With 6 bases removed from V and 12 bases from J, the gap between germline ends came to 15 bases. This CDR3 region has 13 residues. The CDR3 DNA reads TGTGCCAGCAGCCGACAGTCCCGATTACCCCTCCACTTT. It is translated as CASSRQSRLPLHF.

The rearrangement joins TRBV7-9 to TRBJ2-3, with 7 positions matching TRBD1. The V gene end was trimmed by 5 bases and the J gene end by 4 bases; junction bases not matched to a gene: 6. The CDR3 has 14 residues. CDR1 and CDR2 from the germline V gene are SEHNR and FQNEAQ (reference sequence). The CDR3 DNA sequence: TGTGCCAGCAGCCGCGACAGGGTGGCAGATACGCAGTATTTT. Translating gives CASSRDRVADTQYF. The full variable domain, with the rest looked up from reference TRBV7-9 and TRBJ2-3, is DTGVSQNPRHKITKRGQNVTFRCDPISEHNRLYWYRQTLGQGPEFLTYFQNEAQLEKSRLLSDRFSAERPKGSFSTLEIQRTEQGDSAMYLCASSRDRVADTQYFGPGTRLTVL.

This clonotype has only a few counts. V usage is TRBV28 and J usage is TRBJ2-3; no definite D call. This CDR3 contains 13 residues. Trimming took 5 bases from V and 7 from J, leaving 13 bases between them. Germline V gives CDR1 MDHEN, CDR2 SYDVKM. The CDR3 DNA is TGTGCCAGCAGTCCCCACCCTAGATATACGCAGTATTTT. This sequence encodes CASSPHPRYTQYF.

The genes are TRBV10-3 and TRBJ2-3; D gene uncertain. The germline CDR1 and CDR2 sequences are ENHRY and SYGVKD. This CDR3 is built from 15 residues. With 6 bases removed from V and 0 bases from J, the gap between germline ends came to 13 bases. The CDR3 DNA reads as TGTGCCATCAGCGAACAAGGATATAGCACAGATACGCAGTATTTT. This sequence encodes CAISEQGYSTDTQYF.

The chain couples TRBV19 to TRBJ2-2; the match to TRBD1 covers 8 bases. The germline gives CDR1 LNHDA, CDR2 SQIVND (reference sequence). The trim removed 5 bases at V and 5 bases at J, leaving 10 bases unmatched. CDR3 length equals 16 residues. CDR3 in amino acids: CASSSQQGVWTGELFF. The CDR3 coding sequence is TGTGCCAGTAGTTCTCAACAGGGGGTTTGGACCGGGGAGCTGTTTTTT.

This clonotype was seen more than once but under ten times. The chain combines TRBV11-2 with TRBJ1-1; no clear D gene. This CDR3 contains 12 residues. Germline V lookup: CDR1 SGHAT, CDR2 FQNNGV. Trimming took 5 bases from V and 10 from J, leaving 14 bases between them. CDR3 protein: CASSPGRGTAFF. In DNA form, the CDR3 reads TGTGCCAGCAGCCCCGGGCGGGGTACAGCTTTCTTT.

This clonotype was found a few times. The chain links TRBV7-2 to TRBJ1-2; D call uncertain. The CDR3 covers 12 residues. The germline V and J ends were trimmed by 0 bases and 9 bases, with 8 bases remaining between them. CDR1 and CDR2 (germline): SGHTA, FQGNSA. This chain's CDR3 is CASSLASVSYTF. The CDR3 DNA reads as TGTGCCAGCAGCTTAGCGAGCGTCAGCTACACCTTC.

The CDR3 DNA reads TGTGCCAGCAGCTTAGGAGGACACAACCAAGAGACCCAGTACTTC. This codes for CASSLGGHNQETQYF. The gene calls are TRBV7-2 and TRBJ2-5; TRBD1 is a possible D gene (5 bases). The V end was cut by 1 base, the J end by 0 bases, with 9 bases between. CDR1 and CDR2 from the germline V gene are SGHTA and FQGNSA. This CDR3 spans 15 amino acids.

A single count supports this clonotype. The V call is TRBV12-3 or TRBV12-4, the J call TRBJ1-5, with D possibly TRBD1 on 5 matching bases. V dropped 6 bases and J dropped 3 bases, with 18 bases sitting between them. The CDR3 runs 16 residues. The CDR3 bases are TGTGCCAGCAGCAGATGGGAGTGGGACCTCAATCAGCCCCAGCATTTT. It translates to CASSRWEWDLNQPQHF.

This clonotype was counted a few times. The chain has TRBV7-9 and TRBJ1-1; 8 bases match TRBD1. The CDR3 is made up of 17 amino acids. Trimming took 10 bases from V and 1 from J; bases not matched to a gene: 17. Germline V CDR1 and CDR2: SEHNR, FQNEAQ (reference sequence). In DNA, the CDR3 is TGTGCCACCCTCACTCTGGACAGGGTTGGGGCGAACACTGAAGCTTTCTTT. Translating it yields CATLTLDRVGANTEAFF.

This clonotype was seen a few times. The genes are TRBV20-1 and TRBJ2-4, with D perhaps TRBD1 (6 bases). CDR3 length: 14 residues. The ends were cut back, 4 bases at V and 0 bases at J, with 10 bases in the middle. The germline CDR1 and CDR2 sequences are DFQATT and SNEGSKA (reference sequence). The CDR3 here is CSAKGEIAKNIQYF. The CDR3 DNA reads TGCAGTGCTAAGGGGGAAATAGCCAAAAACATTCAGTACTTC.

CDR3 bases: TGTGCCAGCAGCTTATCCCAAGGGGTTCTCTCCGAGCAGTACTTC. Amino acids: CASSLSQGVLSEQYF. This sequence joins TRBV7-9 and TRBJ2-7; D might be TRBD1 (5 bases). The V end was cut by 2 bases, the J end by 6 bases, with 17 bases between. The CDR3 runs to 15 residues. CDR1 and CDR2 from the germline V gene are SEHNR and FQNEAQ (reference sequence).

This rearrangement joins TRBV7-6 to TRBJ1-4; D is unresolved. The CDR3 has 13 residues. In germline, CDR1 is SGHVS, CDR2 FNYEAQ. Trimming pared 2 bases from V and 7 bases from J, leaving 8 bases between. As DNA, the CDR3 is TGTGCCAGCAGCTTAATTCACGGTGAAAAACTGTTTTTT. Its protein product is CASSLIHGEKLFF.